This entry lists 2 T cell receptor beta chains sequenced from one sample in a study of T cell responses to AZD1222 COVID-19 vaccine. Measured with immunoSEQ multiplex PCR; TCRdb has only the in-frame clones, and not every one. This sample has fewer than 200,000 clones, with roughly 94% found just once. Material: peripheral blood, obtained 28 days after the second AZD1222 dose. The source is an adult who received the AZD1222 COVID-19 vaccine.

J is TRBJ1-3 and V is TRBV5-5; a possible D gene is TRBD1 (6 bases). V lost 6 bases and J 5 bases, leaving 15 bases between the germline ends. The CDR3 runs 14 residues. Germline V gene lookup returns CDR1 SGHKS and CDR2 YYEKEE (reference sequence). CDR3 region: CASTPGRGRNTIYF. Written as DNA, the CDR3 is TGTGCCAGCACCCCGGGCAGGGGCAGAAACACCATATATTTT. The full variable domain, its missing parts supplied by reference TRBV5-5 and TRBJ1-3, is DAGVTQSPTHLIKTRGQQVTLRCSPISGHKSVSWYQQVLGQGPQFIFQYYEKEERGRGNFPDRFSARQFPNYSSELNVNALLLGDSALYLCASTPGRGRNTIYFGEGSWLTVV.

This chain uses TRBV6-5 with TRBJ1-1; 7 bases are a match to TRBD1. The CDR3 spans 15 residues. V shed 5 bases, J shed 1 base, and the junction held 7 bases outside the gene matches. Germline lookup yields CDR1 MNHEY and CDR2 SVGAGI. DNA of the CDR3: TGTGCCAGCAGTCCATACAGGGGCACGAACACTGAAGCTTTCTTT. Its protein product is CASSPYRGTNTEAFF.